Listed here are 16 T cell receptor beta chains from one sample, sequenced in a study of cytomegalovirus exposure and HLA in healthy donors. Researchers ran the PCR with 60 Vbeta and 13 Jbeta primers. Assay: immunoSEQ multiplex PCR; the TCRdb copy retains only in-frame clones and omits some. The sample lists roughly 150,000 clones; approximately 73% were seen once. Sequences were obtained from PBMCs. The receptors derive from a woman aged 18 to 35 in good health and CMV-seropositive.

CDR3 region: CASSIARGWPYNEQFF. The CDR3 bases are TGTGCCAGTAGTATAGCCCGGGGGTGGCCCTACAATGAGCAGTTCTTC. This chain links TRBV19 with TRBJ2-1; tentative D call: TRBD2 (6 bases). CDR1 LNHDA and CDR2 SQIVND come from the germline V gene (reference sequence). CDR3 length: 16 amino acids. Trimming cost V 1 base and J 2 bases, with 12 bases left between them.

V and J are TRBV7-2 and TRBJ1-2, with TRBD1 as a possible D gene (6 bases). V was pared by 5 bases and J by 5 bases, with 18 bases between. The germline V gene has CDR1 SGHTA and CDR2 FQGNSA. This CDR3 has 15 residues. The CDR3, as DNA: TGTGCCAGCAGCGTCGCAAACAGGGAATGGTATGGCTACACCTTC. Protein: CASSVANREWYGYTF.

This chain uses TRBV5-1 with TRBJ2-2; D uncertain. Germline lookup yields CDR1 SGHRS and CDR2 YFSETQ. CDR3 length equals 16 residues. Trimming took off 0 bases at V and 0 bases at J, with 9 bases between the two ends. The CDR3, as DNA: TGCGCCAGCAGCTTGGCCGGCAGGACGAACACCGGGGAGCTGTTTTTT. Protein product: CASSLAGRTNTGELFF.

The V gene is TRBV5-1, the J gene TRBJ2-2, with 8 bases that match TRBD2. Germline assignment: CDR1 SGHRS and CDR2 YFSETQ. The CDR3 covers 16 residues. With 7 bases clipped from V and 8 bases from J, the junction kept 16 bases outside the gene matches. In DNA form, the CDR3 reads TGCGCCAGCCGCCGGGGGGGGACGGATGCCGGAGGGGAGCTGTTTTTT. Translated, it gives CASRRGGTDAGGELFF.

This clone showed up just a few times. The genes are TRBV4-3 and TRBJ1-3, with a weak D call TRBD1 (6 bases). Germline V lookup: CDR1 LGHNA, CDR2 YSLEER. CDR3 size: 15 residues. V was cut by 3 bases and J by 2 bases, with 11 bases left in between. The CDR3 here is CASSQDSGAGNTIYF. DNA for the CDR3: TGCGCCAGCAGCCAGGATTCAGGGGCTGGAAACACCATATATTTT.

The chain employs TRBV30 and TRBJ1-1; TRBD1 matches 7 bases. CDR3 length: 14 amino acids. The V segment lost 1 base and the J segment 0 bases; nucleotides outside the gene matches: 2. Germline V gene lookup returns CDR1 GTSNPN and CDR2 SVGIG (reference sequence). This CDR3 reads CAWSAGQMNTEAFF. CDR3 sequence (DNA): TGTGCCTGGAGTGCGGGACAGATGAACACTGAAGCTTTCTTT.

The rearrangement joins TRBV7-2 to TRBJ2-1, with TRBD2 matching over 10 bases. Germline trimming cut 3 bases from V and 7 bases from J; bases unmatched to any gene: 6. The length of the CDR3 is 15 residues. The germline V gene encodes CDR1 SGHTA and CDR2 FQGNSA. The chain's CDR3 is CASSFSGLASNEQFF. The CDR3 DNA reads as TGTGCCAGCAGCTTTTCGGGACTAGCGTCTAATGAGCAGTTCTTC.

The chain couples TRBV25-1 to TRBJ2-1; no definite D call. V shed 5 bases and J shed 6 bases, with 5 bases lying between them. CDR3 length: 11 residues. Looked up from germline, CDR1 is MGHDK and CDR2 is SYGVNS. The CDR3 DNA reads TGTGCCAGCAGTTTCGGCAATGAGCAGTTCTTC. Protein product: CASSFGNEQFF.

The CDR3: CASSSGGGGTGTDTQYF. The CDR3 coding sequence is TGCGCCAGCAGCTCGGGAGGGGGCGGGACAGGCACAGATACGCAGTATTTT. The chain is built from TRBV5-1 and TRBJ2-3; weak D call: TRBD2 (8 bases). The germline gives CDR1 SGHRS, CDR2 YFSETQ. Trimming removed 3 bases at V and 1 base at J, with 18 bases between. This CDR3 has 17 residues.

V usage is TRBV15 and J usage is TRBJ2-7, with 9 bases identical to TRBD1. Per germline, CDR1 LNHNV and CDR2 YYDKDF (reference sequence). This CDR3 spans 15 amino acids. With V trimmed by 5 bases and J by 5 bases, 10 bases remained unmatched. The CDR3 bases are TGTGCCACCAGCCACCCGGACAGGGGAAAAAACGAGCAGTACTTC. Translated, it gives CATSHPDRGKNEQYF.

This clone showed up just a few times. The J gene is TRBJ2-1, the V gene TRBV4-3, with 12 bases lining up with TRBD2. Germline trimming cut 1 base from V and 7 bases from J; bases unmatched to any gene: 5. Germline CDR1 is LGHNA and CDR2 is YSLEER. The CDR3 consists of 16 residues. This CDR3 is CASSQVLAGGPNEQFF. CDR3 DNA: TGCGCCAGCAGCCAAGTCCTAGCGGGGGGGCCGAATGAGCAGTTCTTC.

This rearrangement joins TRBV30 to TRBJ2-1; weak D call: TRBD1 (5 bases). The length of the CDR3 is 12 residues. V lost 4 bases and J 8 bases, leaving 12 bases between the germline ends. Looked up from germline, CDR1 is GTSNPN and CDR2 is SVGIG (reference sequence). The CDR3: CAWTVDSYEQFF. DNA for the CDR3: TGTGCCTGGACCGTCGACAGCTATGAGCAGTTCTTC.

The gene calls are TRBV4-2 and TRBJ1-1; D ambiguous. V gave up 1 base and J gave up 5 bases, with 5 bases separating them. Germline-derived CDR1 and CDR2 are LGHNA and YNFKEQ. The length of the CDR3 is 12 residues. The CDR3 region has the DNA TGTGCCAGCAGCCAAGGGGCTACTGAAGCTTTCTTT. Translating gives CASSQGATEAFF.

The chain couples TRBV4-2 to TRBJ1-2, with no clear D. The CDR3 covers 17 residues. In germline, CDR1 is LGHNA, CDR2 YNFKEQ. With 0 bases removed from V and 4 bases from J, the gap between germline ends came to 18 bases. The CDR3 region is CASSQDLSGSKPYGYTF. CDR3 coding DNA: TGTGCCAGCAGCCAAGATCTGTCAGGATCGAAGCCCTATGGCTACACCTTC.

V is TRBV7-3 and J is TRBJ2-1; perhaps TRBD1 as D (6 bases). The CDR3 runs to 13 residues. Germline CDR1 is SGHTA and CDR2 is FQGTGA. Deletions cut 3 bases from V and 10 bases from J, with 13 bases between. The CDR3: CASSFPGQSEQFF. The CDR3 DNA is TGTGCCAGCAGCTTTCCTGGACAGTCCGAGCAGTTCTTC.

The chain carries TRBV27 and TRBJ2-5; D gene uncertain. V was clipped by 7 bases and J by 0 bases, with 3 bases between them. Germline loops: CDR1 MNHEY, CDR2 SMNVEV (reference sequence). The CDR3 has 11 amino acids. Here the CDR3 reads CASTHQETQYF. In DNA form, the CDR3 reads TGTGCCAGCACTCACCAAGAGACCCAGTACTTC.